Listed here is a single T cell receptor (beta chain). Here immunoSEQ multiplex PCR was the method, and the copy in TCRdb shows in-frame clones only, minus some. The sample holds about 130,000 clones, around 86% seen once. The data originate from a study of cytomegalovirus exposure and HLA in healthy donors. Trimming removed 0 bases from V and 4 bases from J; junction bases left unmatched: 10. The CDR3 has 20 amino acids. Germline V CDR1 and CDR2: SGHTA, FQGNSA. Sequencing used PBMCs. The source is a woman under 30 in good health and CMV-seronegative. This chain links TRBV7-2 with TRBJ2-1; 15 bases are a match to TRBD2. In nucleotides, the CDR3 is TGTGCCAGCAGCTTAGCCCCATCCGGACTAGCGGGAGGGCGATACAATGAGCAGTTCTTC. Translated: CASSLAPSGLAGGRYNEQFF.